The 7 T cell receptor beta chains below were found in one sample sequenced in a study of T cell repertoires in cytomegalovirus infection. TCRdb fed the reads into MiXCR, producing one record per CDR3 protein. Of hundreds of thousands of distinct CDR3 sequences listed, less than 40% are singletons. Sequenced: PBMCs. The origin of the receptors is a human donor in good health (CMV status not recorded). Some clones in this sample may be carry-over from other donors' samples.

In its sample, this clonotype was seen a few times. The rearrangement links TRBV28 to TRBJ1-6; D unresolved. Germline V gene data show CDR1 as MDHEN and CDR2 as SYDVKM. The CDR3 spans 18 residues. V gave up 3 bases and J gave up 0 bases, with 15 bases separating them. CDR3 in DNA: TGTGCCAGCAGTTTTTGGCTTTTTGGGAGCTCCTATAATTCACCCCTCCACTTT. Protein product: CASSFWLFGSSYNSPLHF. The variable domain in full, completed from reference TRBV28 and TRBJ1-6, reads DVKVTQSSRYLVKRTGEKVFLECVQDMDHENMFWYRQDPGLGLRLIYFSYDVKMKEKGDIPEGYSVSREKKERFSLILESASTNQTSMYLCASSFWLFGSSYNSPLHFGNGTRLTVT.

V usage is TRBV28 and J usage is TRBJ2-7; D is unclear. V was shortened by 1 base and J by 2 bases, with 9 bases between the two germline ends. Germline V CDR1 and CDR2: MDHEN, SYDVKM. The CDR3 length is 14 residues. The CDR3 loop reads CASSLYQVPYEQYF. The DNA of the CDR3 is TGTGCCAGCAGTTTATACCAGGTACCCTACGAGCAGTACTTC.

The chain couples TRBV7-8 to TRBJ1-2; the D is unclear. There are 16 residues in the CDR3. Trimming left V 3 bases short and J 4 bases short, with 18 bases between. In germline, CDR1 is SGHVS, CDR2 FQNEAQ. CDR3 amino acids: CASSFEPNPGFYGYTF. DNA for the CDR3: TGTGCCAGCAGCTTCGAGCCCAATCCGGGATTCTATGGCTACACCTTC.

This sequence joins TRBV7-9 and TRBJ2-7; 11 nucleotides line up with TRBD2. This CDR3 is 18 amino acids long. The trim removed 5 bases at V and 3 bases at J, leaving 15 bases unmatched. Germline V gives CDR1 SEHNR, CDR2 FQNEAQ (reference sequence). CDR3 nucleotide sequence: TGTGCCAGCAGCCCAAGACTAGCGGGAAATAGGCTGGGCTACGAGCAGTACTTC. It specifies CASSPRLAGNRLGYEQYF.

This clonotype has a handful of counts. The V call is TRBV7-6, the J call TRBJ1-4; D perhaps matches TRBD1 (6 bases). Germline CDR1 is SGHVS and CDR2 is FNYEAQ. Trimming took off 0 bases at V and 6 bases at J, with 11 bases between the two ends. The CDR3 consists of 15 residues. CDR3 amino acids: CASSLAPGVDEKLFF. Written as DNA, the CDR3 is TGTGCCAGCAGCTTAGCGCCAGGGGTGGATGAAAAACTGTTTTTT.

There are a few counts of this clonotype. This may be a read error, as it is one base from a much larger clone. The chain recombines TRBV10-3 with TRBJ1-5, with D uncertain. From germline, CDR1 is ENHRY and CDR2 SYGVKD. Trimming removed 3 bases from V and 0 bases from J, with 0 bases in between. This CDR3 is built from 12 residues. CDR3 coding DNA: TGTGCCATCAGTGATAGCAATCAGCCCCAGCATTTT. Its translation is CAISDSNQPQHF.

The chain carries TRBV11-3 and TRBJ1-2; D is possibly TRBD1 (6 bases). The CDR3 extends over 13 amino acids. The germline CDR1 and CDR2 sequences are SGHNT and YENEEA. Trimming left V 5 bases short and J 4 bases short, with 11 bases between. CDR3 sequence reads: CASSNSTGYGYTF. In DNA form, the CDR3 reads TGTGCCAGCAGCAATTCGACAGGCTATGGCTACACCTTC.